This T cell receptor beta chain was observed in a study of cytomegalovirus exposure and HLA in healthy donors. Findings and limits, study-wide: 87-base-pair reads could not separate some V segments, including TRBV6-2 and TRBV6-3. Most subjects had HLA-A and HLA-B alleles reportedly predicted accurately by TCR beta sequences.

The PCR had 60 Vbeta and 13 Jbeta primers. In the authors' methods: Later reanalysis found approximately 80 million unique TCR beta chains, roughly 9.9 million of them shared. Using immunoSEQ multiplex PCR, the repertoire was profiled, and TCRdb retains in-frame clones only, with some absent. V, J and clone size reflect that table, while D and trimming were determined from the DNA. The repertoire has about 45,000 clones, 55% to 75% of them found once; the top ten carry around 3.3%. CDR3 size: 14 residues. The V and J ends lost 5 bases and 6 bases respectively, with 17 bases between them. The germline V gene encodes CDR1 LNHNV and CDR2 YYDKDF (reference sequence). As concerns this clone: What it binds is unknown.

The rearrangement joins TRBV15 to TRBJ2-7; the D gene is possibly TRBD1 (6 bases). This receptor was identified in a woman in her 30s in good health and CMV-seronegative. Sequenced sample: PBMCs. The CDR3 DNA follows: TGTGCCACCAGCTATTCAGGGGACATACCCGAGCAGTACTTC. This translates into CATSYSGDIPEQYF.